Here is one TCR beta chain with its context. Its specificity is not known. This entry is derived from a study of cytomegalovirus exposure and HLA in healthy donors. Study outcomes and limitations: Earlier analysis looked at TCR beta V segments, and most were productive about 87% or about 30% of the time. Cytomegalovirus-associated TCR beta chains were listed, numbering roughly 150. Certain sequence variants were highly shared and formed a cluster, and this cluster was likely a sequencing artifact.

The PCR employed 60 Vbeta primers together with 13 Jbeta primers. Sequencing used immunoSEQ multiplex PCR; TCRdb keeps in-frame clones, though not all of them. The sample consists of around 160,000 clones, roughly 80% of them appearing once. Germline lookup yields CDR1 SGHRS and CDR2 YFSETQ. This CDR3 contains 12 residues. The V end lost 7 bases, the J end lost 4 bases, and 10 bases lay between the germline ends. The J gene is TRBJ2-3, the V gene TRBV5-1; TRBD1 might be the D (6 bases). This sequence originates from a woman aged 35 to 49 in good health and CMV-seropositive. Specimen: PBMCs. CDR3 loop: CASFPGADTQYF. The CDR3 coding sequence is TGCGCCAGCTTTCCAGGGGCAGATACGCAGTATTTT.